The entry below describes one T cell receptor beta chain. Its target is not known. Trimming took off 4 bases at V and 0 bases at J, with 7 bases between the two ends. The CDR3 extends over 15 amino acids. The data originate from a study of T cell repertoires in cytomegalovirus infection. For the study at large: It was the public TCR beta signatures that indicated both CMV infection and matching HLA type. Study conclusions and caveats: The ex vivo response showed dominance by HLA-C-restricted CMV-specific TCR beta clonotypes.

TCRdb redid the calling of the reads with MiXCR, one entry per CDR3 protein. Here the sample spans approximately 280,000 distinct CDR3 sequences, 22% being singletons. The sequenced sample was cultured PBMCs, obtained from culture after CMV antigen stimulation. The origin of this receptor is a human donor in good health (CMV status not recorded). Some clones in this sample may be carry-over from other donors' samples. The chain employs TRBV12-3 or TRBV12-4 and TRBJ2-6; D is undetermined. CDR3: CASSYWNSGANVLTF. CDR3 nucleotide sequence: TGTGCCAGCAGTTACTGGAACTCTGGGGCCAACGTCCTGACTTTC.